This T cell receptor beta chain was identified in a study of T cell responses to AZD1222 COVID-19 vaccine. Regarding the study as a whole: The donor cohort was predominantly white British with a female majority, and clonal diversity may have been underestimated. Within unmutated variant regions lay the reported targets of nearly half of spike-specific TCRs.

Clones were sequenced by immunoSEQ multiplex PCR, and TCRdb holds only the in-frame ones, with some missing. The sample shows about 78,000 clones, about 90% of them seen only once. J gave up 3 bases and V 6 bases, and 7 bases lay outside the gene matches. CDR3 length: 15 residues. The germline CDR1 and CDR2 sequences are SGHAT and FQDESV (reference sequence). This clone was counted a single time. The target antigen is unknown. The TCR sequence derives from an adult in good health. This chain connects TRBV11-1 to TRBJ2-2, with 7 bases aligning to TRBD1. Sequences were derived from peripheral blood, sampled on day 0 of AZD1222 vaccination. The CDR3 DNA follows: TGTGCCAGCAGAGAACAGGGGACGGACACCGGGGAGCTGTTTTTT. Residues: CASREQGTDTGELFF.